This T cell receptor beta chain was sequenced during a study of T cell responses to AZD1222 COVID-19 vaccine. Profiling relied on immunoSEQ multiplex PCR, and the TCRdb table lists in-frame clones only, not all of them. Among more than 150,000 clones, roughly 91% were seen once, and the ten largest hold 0.99%. The V gene lost 1 base and the J gene lost 10 bases, with 14 bases spanning the gap. Germline loops: CDR1 SGHTA, CDR2 FQGTGA. This CDR3 region has 14 residues. Points on this clone: The target antigen is unknown.

Study conclusions and caveats: Spike-specific TCRs gained breadth and depth after people received two AZD1222 doses.

This TCR was recovered from an adult in good health. J is TRBJ2-1 and V is TRBV7-3; D may match TRBD1 or TRBD2 (5 bases each). The input for sequencing was peripheral blood, taken on day 0 of AZD1222 vaccination. The CDR3 region is CASSLMGREGEQFF. The CDR3 bases are TGTGCCAGCAGCTTAATGGGGCGTGAGGGAGAGCAGTTCTTC.